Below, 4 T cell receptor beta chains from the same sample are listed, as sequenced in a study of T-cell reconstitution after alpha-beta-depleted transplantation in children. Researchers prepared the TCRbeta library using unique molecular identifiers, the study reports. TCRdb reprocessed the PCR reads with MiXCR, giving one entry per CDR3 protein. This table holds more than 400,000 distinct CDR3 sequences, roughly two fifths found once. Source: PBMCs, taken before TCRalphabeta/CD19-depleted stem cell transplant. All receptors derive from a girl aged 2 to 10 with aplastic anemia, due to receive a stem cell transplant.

The CDR3 DNA reads as TGTGCCAGCAGCCCGGACCCTTCCTACAATGAGCAGTTCTTC. It is translated as CASSPDPSYNEQFF. V is TRBV7-3 and J is TRBJ2-1; D not certain. The germline CDR1 and CDR2 sequences are SGHTA and FQGTGA. The V gene lost 5 bases and the J gene lost 1 base, with 9 bases spanning the gap. The length of the CDR3 is 14 residues.

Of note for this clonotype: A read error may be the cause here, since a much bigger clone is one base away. CDR3 region: CTSSLDPAGVGTDTQYF. The CDR3 coding sequence is TGTACCAGCAGCTTAGACCCAGCAGGGGTTGGCACAGATACGCAGTATTTT. The genes are TRBV11-2 and TRBJ2-3; TRBD1 is a possible D gene (6 bases). This CDR3 has 17 amino acids. Germline V gene data show CDR1 as SGHAT and CDR2 as FQNNGV.

For the CDR3, the DNA is TGTGCCACCAGCAGAGATATAGGGATTTATGGCTACACCTTC. Protein: CATSRDIGIYGYTF. V usage is TRBV15 and J usage is TRBJ1-2; D is ambiguous. The CDR3 is 14 amino acids. Germline CDR1 LNHNV, CDR2 YYDKDF (reference sequence). The V and J ends lost 0 bases and 5 bases respectively, with 10 bases between them.

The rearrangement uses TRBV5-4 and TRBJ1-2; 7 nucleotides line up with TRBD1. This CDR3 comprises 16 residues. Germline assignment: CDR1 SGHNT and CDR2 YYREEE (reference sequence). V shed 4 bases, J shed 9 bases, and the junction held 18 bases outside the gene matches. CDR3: CASSPYPGPEQGSYTF. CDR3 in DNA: TGTGCCAGCAGCCCTTACCCGGGGCCTGAACAGGGGAGCTACACCTTC.